The 8 T cell receptor beta chains below all came from one sample that was sequenced in a study of blood T cell repertoires in COVID-19. Produced via immunoSEQ multiplex PCR; TCRdb's table is partial and in-frame only. The table lists roughly 160,000 clones, about four fifths of them singletons. Sequencing was performed on peripheral blood. Receptors originate from a man younger than 35 with active or convalescent COVID-19.

The chain couples TRBV28 to TRBJ1-2; a weak D match, TRBD1 (5 bases). This CDR3 has 14 residues. Germline CDR1 reads MDHEN; CDR2 reads SYDVKM. Trimming left V 5 bases short and J 4 bases short, with 14 bases between. The CDR3, as DNA: TGTGCCAGCAGTCCCGGGGGACGGTTCTATGGCTACACCTTC. Its protein product is CASSPGGRFYGYTF.

The rearrangement links TRBV10-1 to TRBJ1-4, with a weak D call TRBD1 (6 bases). V lost 7 bases, J lost 4 bases, and 19 bases lay in between. The CDR3 is 16 residues long. CDR1 is WNHNN and CDR2 is SYGVQD in the germline V gene (reference sequence). The CDR3 nucleotides read TGCGCCAGCATCCCGCAAAGGACAGCCCATAATGAAAAACTGTTTTTT. Translating gives CASIPQRTAHNEKLFF.

The rearrangement joins TRBV5-1 to TRBJ2-3; D is ambiguous. Germline values: CDR1 SGHRS, CDR2 YFSETQ. The V and J ends lost 0 bases and 2 bases respectively, with 10 bases between them. The CDR3 loop spans 15 amino acids. CDR3 protein: CASSLDSQDTDTQYF. In DNA, the CDR3 is TGCGCCAGCAGCTTGGACTCCCAGGACACAGATACGCAGTATTTT.

The chain uses TRBV7-8 and TRBJ1-1, with D maybe TRBD1 (6 bases). Germline V CDR1 and CDR2: SGHVS, FQNEAQ. Trimming stripped 5 bases from V and 7 bases from J, with 17 bases between. This CDR3 has 14 residues. The chain's CDR3 is CASSRTQGELEAFF. DNA of the CDR3: TGTGCCAGCAGCAGAACACAGGGCGAACTTGAAGCTTTCTTT.

The chain uses TRBV5-6 and TRBJ2-6, with D unresolved. V dropped 2 bases and J dropped 3 bases, with 6 bases sitting between them. The length of the CDR3 is 14 residues. Germline V CDR1 and CDR2: SGHDT, YYEEEE. In DNA, the CDR3 is TGTGCCAGCAGCTTAATACTTGGGGCCAACGTCCTGACTTTC. As protein: CASSLILGANVLTF.

This clone has a count of ten or more. The rearrangement links TRBV5-1 to TRBJ2-7; the D gene is possibly TRBD2 (7 bases). This CDR3 region has 13 residues. Trimming pared 0 bases from V and 6 bases from J, leaving 10 bases between. Germline assignment: CDR1 SGHRS and CDR2 YFSETQ. The CDR3 loop is CASSLVGGPEQYF. CDR3 bases: TGCGCCAGCAGCTTGGTCGGGGGGCCCGAGCAGTACTTC.

This clone was observed a single time. CDR3 in DNA: TGTGCCAGCAGCGTAGTAGGGCGGGAGGGGGACAATGAGCAGTTCTTC. It codes for CASSVVGREGDNEQFF. V gene TRBV9 combines with J gene TRBJ2-1; 9 positions match TRBD2. The CDR3 is 16 amino acids. V was clipped by 0 bases and J by 5 bases; unmatched bases: 6. The germline gives CDR1 SGDLS, CDR2 YYNGEE.

The rearrangement joins TRBV6-1 to TRBJ1-5, with 10 bases identical to TRBD1. The CDR3 is made up of 18 amino acids. The J segment lost 3 bases and the V segment lost 4 bases, leaving 12 bases of the junction unmatched. CDR1 and CDR2 (germline): MNHNS, SASEGT. CDR3 sequence: CASSASGQGRGTNQPQHF. Written as DNA, the CDR3 is TGTGCCAGCAGTGCCTCGGGACAGGGGCGAGGGACCAATCAGCCCCAGCATTTT.